This TCR beta chain was captured in a study of shared clonotypes between healthy human individuals. As to this clone: No antigen is known for it.

It was into CD45RA+ naive and CD45RA-negative memory subsets that the CD4+ cells were split. Findings and limits, study-wide: The sampled material consisted only of blood, and tissue repertoires are likely to differ. Clonotypes which were not shared had lower generation probabilities than clonotypes that all four donors shared.

CDR1 is KGHSH, CDR2 LQKENI, per germline. J lost 4 bases, V lost 3 bases, and 8 bases had no gene match. This CDR3 spans 15 amino acids. The assay was carried out at the deep level. The data were produced by immunoSEQ multiplex PCR, yet TCRdb's version contains in-frame clones alone and is incomplete. The sample comprises hundreds of thousands of clones, 55% to 85% of which are singletons, and 1.5% to 2% rests with the top ten. The sample taken for sequencing was memory CD4+ T cells sorted from blood. Indicated subset: CD45RA-negative fraction. The rearrangement uses TRBV18 and TRBJ2-5, with TRBD1 matching 7 bases. This receptor was obtained from a woman in her twenties or thirties in good health. The CDR3 reads CASSPGDSGRETQYF. The CDR3 nucleotides are TGTGCCAGCTCACCCGGGGACAGCGGTAGAGAGACCCAGTACTTC.